This T cell receptor beta chain appears in the sequencing data of a study of blood T cell repertoires in COVID-19. Study overall: Some COVID-19 samples were acute and others convalescent; all came from the United States, Italy and Spain. Sources were T cells, B-cell-depleted T cells, or PBMCs; the material itself was cDNA or gDNA.

The authors' processing: It was from reference gene primer amplification that nucleated cell counts were estimated. Sequencing used immunoSEQ multiplex PCR; TCRdb keeps in-frame clones, though not all of them. That table supplies the V and J calls and clone size; D and trimming were determined from the DNA. This sample has tens of thousands of clones, with around 87% found just once. Trimming removed 5 bases from V and 0 bases from J, with 12 bases in between. Germline V gene lookup returns CDR1 SGHRS and CDR2 YFSETQ. The CDR3 has 15 residues. The chain joins TRBV5-1 to TRBJ1-3; a possible D gene is TRBD1 (5 bases). The receptor was isolated from a human donor with acute or convalescent COVID-19. The donor label of this sample is uncertain. The sequencing input was peripheral blood. The DNA of the CDR3 is TGCGCCAGCAGAGTCGGACAAGTCTCTGGAAACACCATATATTTT. Its translation is CASRVGQVSGNTIYF.